Shown below are 25 T cell receptor beta chains from a single sample sequenced in a study of cytomegalovirus exposure and HLA in healthy donors. The PCR employed 60 Vbeta primers together with 13 Jbeta primers. Libraries were prepared by immunoSEQ multiplex PCR; TCRdb keeps only in-frame clonotypes and omits some of them. Among 150,000 to 200,000 clones listed, roughly 87% were seen once. Specimen: PBMCs. All receptors derive from a girl less than two years old in good health and CMV-seronegative.

V gene TRBV7-8 combines with J gene TRBJ2-4; D possibly corresponds to TRBD1 (5 bases). Germline V gene lookup returns CDR1 SGHVS and CDR2 FQNEAQ. V lost 1 base and J 0 bases, leaving 7 bases between the germline ends. The CDR3 runs 15 residues. CDR3 in DNA: TGTGCCAGCAGCTTAGGGGGCGCAGCCAAAAACATTCAGTACTTC. Translating it yields CASSLGGAAKNIQYF.

J is TRBJ1-1 and V is TRBV7-2; no firm D call. This CDR3 is built from 15 residues. V was trimmed by 1 base and J by 5 bases, leaving 14 bases between them. Looked up from germline, CDR1 is SGHTA and CDR2 is FQGNSA. The CDR3 DNA reads as TGTGCCAGCAGCTTAGTTTGGGAAGGGAGTACTGAAGCTTTCTTT. This codes for CASSLVWEGSTEAFF.

The gene calls are TRBV7-2 and TRBJ1-2, with D possibly being TRBD1 (5 bases). The CDR3 sequence is 14 residues long. Trimming removed 5 bases at V and 0 bases at J, with 10 bases between. Germline V gene lookup returns CDR1 SGHTA and CDR2 FQGNSA. This CDR3 is CASSPDSANYGYTF. Here the CDR3 DNA reads TGTGCCAGCAGCCCCGACAGCGCTAACTATGGCTACACCTTC.

The chain joins TRBV9 to TRBJ2-1; D is uncertain. V lost 3 bases and J lost 14, with 15 bases in between. The CDR3 is 12 residues long. CDR1 SGDLS and CDR2 YYNGEE come from the germline V gene. The CDR3 is CASSATLDGKFF. In DNA form, the CDR3 reads TGTGCCAGCAGCGCCACTCTAGATGGTAAGTTCTTC.

V gene TRBV30 combines with J gene TRBJ2-7; 8 bases are shared with TRBD2. Germline loops: CDR1 GTSNPN, CDR2 SVGIG (reference sequence). The CDR3 runs to 15 residues. The V segment lost 3 bases and the J segment 2 bases; nucleotides outside the gene matches: 9. The CDR3 sequence is CAWSAGGAIPYEQYF. The CDR3 DNA follows: TGTGCCTGGAGCGCCGGGGGGGCGATCCCCTACGAGCAGTACTTC.

On this clone: At one end, the junction sequence differs from germline, possibly due to a read error. V gene TRBV5-1 combines with J gene TRBJ2-2; unclear D gene. Germline V gives CDR1 SGHRS, CDR2 YFSETQ. The CDR3 has 14 residues. The CDR3 nucleotides read TGCGCCGGCAGCGTACAGCTGAACACCGGGGAGCTGTTTTTT. It encodes CAGSVQLNTGELFF. Full variable domain (outside the CDR3, taken from reference TRBV5-1 and TRBJ2-2): KAGVTQTPRYLIKTRGQQVTLSCSPISGHRSVSWYQQTPGQGLQFLFEYFSETQRNKGNFPGRFSGRQFSNSRSEMNVSTLELGDSALYLCAGSVQLNTGELFFGEGSRLTVL.

The chain combines TRBV27 with TRBJ2-7; possible D gene TRBD2, 5 bases. CDR3 size: 14 residues. Looked up from germline, CDR1 is MNHEY and CDR2 is SMNVEV (reference sequence). V lost 3 bases to trimming and J lost 2 bases, with 11 bases between them. For the CDR3, the DNA is TGTGCCAGCAGTTTGTTAGAGGGAACCTACGAGCAGTACTTC. Amino acids: CASSLLEGTYEQYF.

This clone was observed a handful of times. The chain uses TRBV11-2 and TRBJ1-5, with 9 nucleotides matching TRBD1. V dropped 5 bases and J dropped 4; count of bases not matched to a gene: 9. This CDR3 region has 16 residues. Germline CDR1 SGHAT, CDR2 FQNNGV. For the CDR3, the DNA is TGTGCCAGCAGCCGAACGGGGGGACAGGGTAATCAGCCCCAGCATTTT. The encoded protein is CASSRTGGQGNQPQHF.

The chain employs TRBV19 and TRBJ2-1, with D uncertain. Germline values: CDR1 LNHDA, CDR2 SQIVND (reference sequence). This CDR3 is built from 15 residues. V was clipped by 6 bases and J by 5 bases, with 17 bases between them. CDR3 nucleotides: TGTGCCAGTAGAGCGAGAAACCCTGCTCACAATGAGCAGTTCTTC. Translation gives CASRARNPAHNEQFF.

The J gene is TRBJ1-2, the V gene TRBV6-6; possibly TRBD1 for D (5 bases). This CDR3 has 15 amino acids. Germline V gene sequence: CDR1 MNHNY, CDR2 SVGAGI (reference sequence). The V end was cut by 4 bases, the J end by 7 bases, with 19 bases between. The CDR3 coding sequence is TGTGCCAGCAGTTTGCCTACGGGGGAGTTTTTTGGCTACACCTTC. Its protein product is CASSLPTGEFFGYTF.

The V call is TRBV11-2, the J call TRBJ1-2; D may be TRBD1 (5 bases). The length of the CDR3 is 15 residues. Trimming pared 2 bases from V and 0 bases from J, leaving 10 bases between. Germline V gene data show CDR1 as SGHAT and CDR2 as FQNNGV. The CDR3 reads CASSLWAGTNYGYTF. CDR3 nucleotide sequence: TGTGCCAGCAGCTTATGGGCAGGGACTAACTATGGCTACACCTTC.

This rearrangement joins TRBV21-1 to TRBJ1-2. TRBV21-1 is listed as a pseudogene. The CDR3 spans 14 residues. The CDR3 protein is CASSKAWRVYGYTF. The CDR3, as DNA: TGTGCCAGCAGCAAAGCTTGGAGAGTCTATGGCTACACCTTC.

This sequence joins TRBV11-2 and TRBJ2-1, with TRBD1 as a possible D gene (6 bases). Per germline, CDR1 SGHAT and CDR2 FQNNGV. V lost 6 bases, J lost 7 bases, and 10 bases lay in between. This CDR3 comprises 12 residues. The CDR3: CASRDTGNEQFF. The CDR3 nucleotides are TGTGCCAGCAGAGATACAGGGAATGAGCAGTTCTTC.

The rearrangement joins TRBV6-4 to TRBJ2-7; D gene unclear. V was pared by 3 bases and J by 11 bases, with 23 bases between. There are 15 residues in the CDR3. Per the germline V gene, CDR1 is MRHNA and CDR2 is SNTAGT. CDR3 loop: CASSEMFEWAAQEYF. CDR3 DNA sequence: TGTGCCAGCAGTGAAATGTTTGAATGGGCCGCCCAGGAGTACTTC.

With respect to this clone: The junction departs from germline at one end; a sequencing error may be responsible. The chain is built from TRBV2 and TRBJ1-1; 9 bases agree with TRBD1. The CDR3 consists of 15 residues. CDR1 is SNHLY, CDR2 FYNNEI, per germline. DNA of the CDR3: TGTGCCAGCAGCGAAGGGACAGGGATGAACACTGAAGCTTTCTTT. It translates to CASSEGTGMNTEAFF.

The chain employs TRBV4-2 and TRBJ2-1; 8 positions match TRBD2. Germline CDR1 LGHNA, CDR2 YNFKEQ. The CDR3 totals 17 residues. Trimming cost V 3 bases and J 2 bases; bases outside gene matches: 9. The CDR3 DNA reads TGTGCCAGCAGCCACACCCGAAGCGGGAGCACCTACAATGAGCAGTTCTTC. Its protein is CASSHTRSGSTYNEQFF.

V gene TRBV7-9 combines with J gene TRBJ2-2; D is unclear. Per germline, CDR1 SEHNR and CDR2 FQNEAQ (reference sequence). The CDR3 consists of 13 residues. The V end lost 4 bases, the J end lost 6 bases, and 9 bases lay between the germline ends. CDR3 nucleotide sequence: TGTGCCAGCAGCTCTACTCTTCCCGGGGAGCTGTTTTTT. Its translation: CASSSTLPGELFF.

CDR3 sequence (DNA): TGTGCCAGCAGTGACAGCGGGGGGGCCCAAGAGACCCAGTACTTC. Translation gives CASSDSGGAQETQYF. The V and J genes are TRBV6-4 and TRBJ2-5, with 10 positions matching TRBD2. J gave up 1 base and V 2 bases, and 1 base lay outside the gene matches. The V gene's germline CDR1 is MRHNA and CDR2 SNTAGT. The CDR3 has 15 residues.

The genes are TRBV7-9 and TRBJ2-2, with TRBD1 as a possible D gene (5 bases). The CDR3 sequence is 15 residues long. Per germline, CDR1 SEHNR and CDR2 FQNEAQ (reference sequence). V dropped 7 bases and J dropped 7 bases, with 19 bases sitting between them. The CDR3 sequence is CASNPLGVDGGELFF. DNA for the CDR3: TGTGCCAGCAACCCATTAGGGGTCGACGGCGGGGAGCTGTTTTTT.

The V and J genes are TRBV18 and TRBJ2-7; 9 bases match TRBD1. Germline lookup yields CDR1 KGHSH and CDR2 LQKENI. The CDR3 is 14 amino acids. V was clipped by 3 bases and J by 4 bases; unmatched bases: 4. In DNA form, the CDR3 reads TGTGCCAGCTCACCGGGACAGGGACTATACGAGCAGTACTTC. Encoded protein: CASSPGQGLYEQYF.

CDR3 sequence (DNA): TGTGCCAGCAGCGTAGTGGGCCCGACGACAGGGCTGGCCTACAATGAGCAGTTCTTC. As protein: CASSVVGPTTGLAYNEQFF. The chain joins TRBV9 to TRBJ2-1; TRBD1 agrees at 7 bases. Germline assignment: CDR1 SGDLS and CDR2 YYNGEE. J was trimmed by 2 bases and V by 0 bases; bases with no gene match: 14. The CDR3 covers 19 residues.

The rearrangement links TRBV9 to TRBJ1-5, with D unclear. The CDR3 is 15 residues long. The germline V gene encodes CDR1 SGDLS and CDR2 YYNGEE. V lost 0 bases, J lost 5 bases, and 12 bases lay in between. The CDR3 DNA reads TGTGCCAGCAGCGTAGAAGCGGGTGGCGATCAGCCCCAGCATTTT. Translation: CASSVEAGGDQPQHF.

V gene TRBV5-6 combines with J gene TRBJ1-2; perhaps TRBD1 as D (5 bases). The CDR3 has 14 amino acids. V was clipped by 3 bases and J by 5 bases, with 14 bases between them. In germline, CDR1 is SGHDT, CDR2 YYEEEE. CDR3 residues: CASSSPGTYYGYTF. As DNA, the CDR3 is TGTGCCAGCAGCTCCCCCGGGACTTATTATGGCTACACCTTC.

This CDR3 is CASSGGGRNPSHEQYF. The CDR3 nucleotides are TGTGCCAGCAGCGGGGGGGGTAGGAACCCTTCCCACGAGCAGTACTTC. The gene calls are TRBV9 and TRBJ2-7; TRBD2 aligns across 7 bases. With 3 bases clipped from V and 5 bases from J, the junction kept 14 bases outside the gene matches. CDR1 is SGDLS and CDR2 is YYNGEE in the germline V gene. This CDR3 region has 16 residues.

The V call is TRBV5-1, the J call TRBJ1-1; 7 bases are shared with TRBD1. Germline-derived CDR1 and CDR2 are SGHRS and YFSETQ. Unmatched junction bases numbered 14, after V lost 4 bases and J lost 8 bases. CDR3 length: 15 residues. CDR3 in amino acids: CASSDGTVRGSEAFF. The DNA for the CDR3 is TGCGCCAGCAGCGACGGGACAGTAAGGGGGTCAGAAGCTTTCTTT.